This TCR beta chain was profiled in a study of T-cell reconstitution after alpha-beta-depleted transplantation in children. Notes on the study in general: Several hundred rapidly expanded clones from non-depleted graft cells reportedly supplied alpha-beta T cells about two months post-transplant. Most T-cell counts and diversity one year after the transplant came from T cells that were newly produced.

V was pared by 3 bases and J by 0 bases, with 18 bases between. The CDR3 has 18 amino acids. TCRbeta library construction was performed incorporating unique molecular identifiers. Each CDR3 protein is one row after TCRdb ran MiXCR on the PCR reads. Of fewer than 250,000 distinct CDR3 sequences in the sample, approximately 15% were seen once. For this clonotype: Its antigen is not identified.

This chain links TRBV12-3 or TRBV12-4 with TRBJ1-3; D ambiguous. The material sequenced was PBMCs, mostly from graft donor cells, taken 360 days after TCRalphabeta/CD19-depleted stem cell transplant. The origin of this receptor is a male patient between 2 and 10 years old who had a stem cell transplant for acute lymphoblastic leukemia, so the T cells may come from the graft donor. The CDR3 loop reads CASSFLGLIGRSGNTIYF. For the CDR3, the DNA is TGTGCCAGCAGTTTCCTCGGCCTTATCGGCCGCTCTGGAAACACCATATATTTT.